The entry below describes one TCR beta chain. Its antigen is still unknown. The data stem from a study of CD4+ T cells in melanoma. CDR3 size: 15 residues. Germline V gene data show CDR1 as SGHAT and CDR2 as FQNNGV. V shed 5 bases, J shed 7 bases, and the junction held 11 bases outside the gene matches. Whole-study results and caveats: CD8+ T cell, macrophage and B cell function reportedly correlated with neoantigen-specific CD4+ T cells.

Data came from immunoSEQ multiplex PCR; TCRdb stores just in-frame clones and leaves some out. The sample holds tens of thousands of clones, roughly three quarters seen once. The J gene is TRBJ1-1, the V gene TRBV11-2, with 9 bases lining up with TRBD1. Sample: tumor tissue. The source is a human donor with melanoma. The CDR3 DNA reads as TGTGCCAGCAGCCCGGACAGGGGCCGTGGGAGTGAAGCTTTCTTT. Its protein product is CASSPDRGRGSEAFF.